The text below deals with one T cell receptor (beta chain). The antigen this receptor binds is unknown. Within one base of it there is no much larger clone, and no base qualities were kept. The sample originates from a study of blood T cell repertoires in COVID-19 (dated by TCRdb to 2018 to 2020). Regarding the complete study: The collaborator samples originated in the United States, Italy and Spain and spanned the acute and convalescent phases of COVID-19. The prospective study material was composed of cDNA or gDNA derived from T cells, B-cell-depleted T cells, or PBMCs. Subjects who had been exposed to COVID-19, were actively infected with it, or had recovered from it provided the deeply sampled blood TCRbeta repertoires that made up the dataset. A freely available public database, intended as a resource for researchers studying the immune response to SARS-CoV-2, is where the repertoires were released. Samples were obtained from the ongoing ImmuneRACE study (first 160 participants) and from over 1,000 subjects provided by 6 global collaborators. Nearly every sample came with metadata listing a de-identified subject ID, COVID-19 status, age in years and sex. HLA class I and class II types, where available, came from metadata supplied by the sample provider rather than from assay-based typing.

CDR1 is given as MNHEY and CDR2 as SMNVEV, both from the germline V gene (reference sequence). The CDR3 runs 15 residues from the cysteine to the phenylalanine. Only the CDR3 region is kept as DNA, spanning 45 bases read in frame from base 1. Deletion took 7 bases off V and 8 bases off J, with a span of 23 bases between the germline ends. Enrolling through a virtual design, the prospective study's participants ranged in age from roughly 18 to 89 years and lived across roughly 23 United States geographic areas. In the prospective study, participants were assigned to cohorts based on the clinical history participants reported in a screening survey and a study questionnaire. ImmuneRACE Cohort 3 recovered participants were defined by two consecutive negative NP/OP PCR tests, healthcare professional clearance, or symptom resolution. Mobile phlebotomists in the prospective study collected whole blood, serum and a nasopharyngeal or oropharyngeal swab from every participant. Participants in the prospective study had the option to provide additional blood draws and questionnaires over a roughly two-month period. Before DNA extraction, prospective study blood samples were shipped either frozen or at room temperature.

TCRbeta CDR3 regions were amplified from genomic DNA using the immunoSEQ Assay, a bias-controlled multiplex PCR. The authors' pipeline ran thus. The number of nucleated cells in each sample was estimated from the amplification of reference gene primers within the assay. To quantify the absolute abundance of each unique TCRbeta CDR3 rearrangement, sequence reads were collapsed and filtered. Productive Simpson clonality was computed per sample as the square root of Simpson's diversity index over productive rearrangements. TCRdb stores this immuneACCESS table with in-frame sequences only. Part of the clones is absent; in the studies checked, under half of the shortfall reflects unresolved V genes, and no reason is known for the rest. V and J calls and clone size are given by that table; D and trimming were obtained from the DNA. For this sample there are 350,000 to 550,000 clones; around 91% appear just once. Together, the top ten hold around 1.1% of the sample.

Overall study outcomes, separate from this receptor: How much clinical and demographic metadata was included differed by source and by participant, and the metadata was provided uncurated.

This TCR was sampled from a man in his thirties or forties who had recovered from COVID-19. Material: PBMCs or T cells enriched from blood (not recorded which). The V and J segments used are TRBV27 and TRBJ1-2; the D gene lacks a confident call. The bases read TGTGCCAGCACCGACGCTAAGAGGCCTCTATACGGCTACACCTTC. Translated, this is CASTDAKRPLYGYTF.